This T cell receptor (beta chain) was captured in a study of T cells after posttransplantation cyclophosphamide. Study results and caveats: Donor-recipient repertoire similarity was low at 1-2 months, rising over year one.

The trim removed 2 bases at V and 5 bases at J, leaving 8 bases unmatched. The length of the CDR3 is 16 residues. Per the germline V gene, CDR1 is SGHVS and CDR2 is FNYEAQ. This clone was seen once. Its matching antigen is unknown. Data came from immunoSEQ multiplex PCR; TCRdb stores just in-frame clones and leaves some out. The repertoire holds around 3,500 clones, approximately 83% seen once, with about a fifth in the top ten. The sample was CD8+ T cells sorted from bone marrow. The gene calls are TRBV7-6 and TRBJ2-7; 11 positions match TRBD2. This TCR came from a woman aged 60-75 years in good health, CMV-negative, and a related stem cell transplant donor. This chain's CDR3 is CASSLTTSGKTDEQYF. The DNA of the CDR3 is TGTGCCAGCAGCTTAACGACTAGCGGGAAAACGGACGAGCAGTACTTC.